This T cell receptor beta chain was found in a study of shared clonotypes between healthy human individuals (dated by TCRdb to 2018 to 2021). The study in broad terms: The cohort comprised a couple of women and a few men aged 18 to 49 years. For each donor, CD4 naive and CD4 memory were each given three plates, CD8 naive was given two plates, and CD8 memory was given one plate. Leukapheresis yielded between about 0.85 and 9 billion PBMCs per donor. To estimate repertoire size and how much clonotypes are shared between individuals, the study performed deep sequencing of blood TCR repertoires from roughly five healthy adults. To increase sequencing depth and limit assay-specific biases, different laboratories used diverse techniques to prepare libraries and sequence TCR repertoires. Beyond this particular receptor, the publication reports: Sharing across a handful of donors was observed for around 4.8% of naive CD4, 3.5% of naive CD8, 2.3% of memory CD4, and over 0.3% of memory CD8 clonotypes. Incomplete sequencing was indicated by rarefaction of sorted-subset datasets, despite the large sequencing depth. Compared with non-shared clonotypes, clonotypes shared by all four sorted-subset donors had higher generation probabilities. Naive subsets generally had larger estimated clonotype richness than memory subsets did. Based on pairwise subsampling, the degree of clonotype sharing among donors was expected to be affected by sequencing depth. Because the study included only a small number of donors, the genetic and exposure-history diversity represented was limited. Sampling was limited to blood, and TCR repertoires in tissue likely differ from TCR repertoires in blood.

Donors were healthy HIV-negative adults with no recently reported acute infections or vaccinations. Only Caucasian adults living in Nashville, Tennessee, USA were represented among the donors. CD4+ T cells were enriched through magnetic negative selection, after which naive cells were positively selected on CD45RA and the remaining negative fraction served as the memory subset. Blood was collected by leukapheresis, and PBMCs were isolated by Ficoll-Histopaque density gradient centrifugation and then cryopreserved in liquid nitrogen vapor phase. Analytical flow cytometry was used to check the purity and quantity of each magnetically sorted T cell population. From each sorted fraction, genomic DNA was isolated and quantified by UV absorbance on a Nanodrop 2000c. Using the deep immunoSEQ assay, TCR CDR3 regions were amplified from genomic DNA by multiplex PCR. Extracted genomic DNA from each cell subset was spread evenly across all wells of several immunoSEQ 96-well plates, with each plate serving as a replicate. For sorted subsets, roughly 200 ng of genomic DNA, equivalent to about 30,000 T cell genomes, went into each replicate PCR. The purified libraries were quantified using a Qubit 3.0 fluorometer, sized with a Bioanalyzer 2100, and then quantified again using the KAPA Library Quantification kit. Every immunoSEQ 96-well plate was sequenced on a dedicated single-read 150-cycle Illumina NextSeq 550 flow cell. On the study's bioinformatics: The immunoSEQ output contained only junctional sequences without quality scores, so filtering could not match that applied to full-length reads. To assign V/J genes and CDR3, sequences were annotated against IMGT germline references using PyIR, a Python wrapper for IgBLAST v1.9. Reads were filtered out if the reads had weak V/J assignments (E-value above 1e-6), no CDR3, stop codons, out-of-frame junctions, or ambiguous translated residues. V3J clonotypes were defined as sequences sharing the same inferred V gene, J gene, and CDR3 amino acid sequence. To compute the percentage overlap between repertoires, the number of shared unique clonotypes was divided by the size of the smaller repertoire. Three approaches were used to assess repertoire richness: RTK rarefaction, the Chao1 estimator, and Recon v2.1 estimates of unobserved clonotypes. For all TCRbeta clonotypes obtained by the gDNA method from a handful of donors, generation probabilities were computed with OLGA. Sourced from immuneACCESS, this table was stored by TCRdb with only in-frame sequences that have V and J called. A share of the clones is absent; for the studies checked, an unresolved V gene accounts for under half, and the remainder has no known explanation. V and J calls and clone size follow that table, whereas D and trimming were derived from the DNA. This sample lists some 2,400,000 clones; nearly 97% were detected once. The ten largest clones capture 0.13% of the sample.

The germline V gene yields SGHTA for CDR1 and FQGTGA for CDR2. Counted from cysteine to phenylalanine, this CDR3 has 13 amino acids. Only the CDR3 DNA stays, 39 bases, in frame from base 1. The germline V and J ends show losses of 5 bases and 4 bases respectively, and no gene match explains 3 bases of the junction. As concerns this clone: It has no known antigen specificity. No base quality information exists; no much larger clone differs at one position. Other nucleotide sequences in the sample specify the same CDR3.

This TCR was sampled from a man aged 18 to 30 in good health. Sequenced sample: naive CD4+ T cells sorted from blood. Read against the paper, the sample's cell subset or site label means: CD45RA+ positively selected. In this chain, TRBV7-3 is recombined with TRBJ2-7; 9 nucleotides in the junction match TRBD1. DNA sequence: TGTGCCAGCAGCCTCGGGACAGGGTACGAGCAGTACTTC. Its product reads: CASSLGTGYEQYF.